This TCR beta chain is drawn from a study of vaccination and CD4 T cells after COVID-19. This clonotype was detected only a few times. No antigen is known for it. CDR1 and CDR2 (germline): SNHLY, FYNNEI. V gave up 6 bases and J gave up 0 bases, with 12 bases separating them. The CDR3 extends over 15 amino acids. An Oncomine TCR Beta short-read assay was used to sequence the DNA from cultured CD4+ T cells. From cultured CD4+ T cells, genomic DNA was extracted. TCRdb analysed the PCR reads with MiXCR anew, one entry per CDR3 protein. The repertoire holds 11,000 to 15,000 distinct CDR3 sequences, with around 21% as singletons. As to treatment: approximately nine-day PBMC culture with coronavirus spike peptide pools or control peptides (ViraFEST assay).

The receptor comes from a human donor with COVID-19. The chain uses TRBV2 and TRBJ1-3; D call uncertain. Input material: cultured CD4+ T cells from blood. For the CDR3, the DNA is TGTGCCAGCAGCGTTGACCAGAACTCTGGAAACACCATATATTTT. It encodes CASSVDQNSGNTIYF. The full variable domain, rest sourced from reference TRBV2 and TRBJ1-3, is EPEVTQTPSHQVTQMGQEVILRCVPISNHLYFYWYRQILGQKVEFLVSFYNNEISEKSEIFDDQFSVERPDGSNFTLKIRSTKLEDSAMYFCASSVDQNSGNTIYFGEGSWLTVV.